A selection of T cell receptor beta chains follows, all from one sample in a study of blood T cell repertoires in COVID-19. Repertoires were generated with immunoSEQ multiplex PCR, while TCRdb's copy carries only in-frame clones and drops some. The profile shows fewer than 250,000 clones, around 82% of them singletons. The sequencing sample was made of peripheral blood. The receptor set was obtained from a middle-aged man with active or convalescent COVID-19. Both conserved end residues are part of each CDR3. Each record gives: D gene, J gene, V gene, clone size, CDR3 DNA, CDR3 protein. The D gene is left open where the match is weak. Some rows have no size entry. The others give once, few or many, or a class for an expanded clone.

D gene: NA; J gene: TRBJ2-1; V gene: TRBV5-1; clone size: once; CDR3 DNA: TGCGCCAGCAGCCCTGGTTACCTACCCTACAATGAGCAGTTCTTC; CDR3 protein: CASSPGYLPYNEQFF
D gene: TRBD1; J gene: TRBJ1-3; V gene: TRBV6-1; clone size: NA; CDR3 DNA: TGTGCCAGCAGTGACGCTCGAGCCGGGACAGCAGGAAACACCATATATTTT; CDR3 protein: CASSDARAGTAGNTIYF
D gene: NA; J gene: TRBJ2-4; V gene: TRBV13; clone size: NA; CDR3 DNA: TGTGCCAGCAGCTTACAGGGGTCCAAAAACATTCAGTACTTC; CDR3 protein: CASSLQGSKNIQYF
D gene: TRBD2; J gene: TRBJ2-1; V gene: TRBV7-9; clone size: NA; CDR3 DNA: TGTGCCAGCAGCTTAGCGCTTGGCACTAGCGGCAACAATGAGCAGTTCTTC; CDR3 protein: CASSLALGTSGNNEQFF
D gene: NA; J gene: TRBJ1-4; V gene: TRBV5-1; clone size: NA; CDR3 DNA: TGCGCCAGCAGCTCCTCGCTCACGGGCGGGGATGAAAAACTGTTTTTT; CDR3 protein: CASSSSLTGGDEKLFF
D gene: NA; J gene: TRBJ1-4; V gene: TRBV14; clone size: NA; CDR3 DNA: TGTGCCAGCAGCAAGGAGCTAAAGAGTGAAAAACTGTTTTTT; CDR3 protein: CASSKELKSEKLFF
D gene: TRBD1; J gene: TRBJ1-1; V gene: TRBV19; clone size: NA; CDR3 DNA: TGTGCCAGTAGTACAGGGGCCCCAGGGGGAGCTTTCTTT; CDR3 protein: CASSTGAPGGAFF
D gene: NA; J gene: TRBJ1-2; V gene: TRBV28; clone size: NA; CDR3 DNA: TGTGCCAGCAGTTTACTCGTCCGGGAGACAAACTATGGCTACACCTTC; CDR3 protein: CASSLLVRETNYGYTF
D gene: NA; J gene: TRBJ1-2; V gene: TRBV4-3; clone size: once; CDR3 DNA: TGCGCCAGCAGCCAGGACTCCGGGAATAACTATGGCTACACCTTC; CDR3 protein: CASSQDSGNNYGYTF
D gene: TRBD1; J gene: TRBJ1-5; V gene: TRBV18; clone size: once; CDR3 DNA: TGTGCCAGCTCACCAGTCGGACAGGGAGGAGATCAGCCCCAGCATTTT; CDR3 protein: CASSPVGQGGDQPQHF
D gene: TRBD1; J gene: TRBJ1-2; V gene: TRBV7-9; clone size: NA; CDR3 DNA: TGTGCCAGCAGCCATATTAGGACAGGGTTACACTATGGCTACACCTTC; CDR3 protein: CASSHIRTGLHYGYTF
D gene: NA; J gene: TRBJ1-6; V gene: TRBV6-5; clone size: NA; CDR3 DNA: TGTGCCAGCAGTTATGACAGTAATTCACCCCTCCACTTT; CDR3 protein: CASSYDSNSPLHF
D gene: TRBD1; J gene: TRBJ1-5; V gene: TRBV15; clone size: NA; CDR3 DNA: TGTGCCACCAGCAGACCCGGACAGGGTCAGCCCCAGCATTTT; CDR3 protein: CATSRPGQGQPQHF
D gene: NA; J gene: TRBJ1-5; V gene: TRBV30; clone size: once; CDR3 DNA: TGTGCCTGGAGCCGTGGACAGTACAATCAGCCCCAGCATTTT; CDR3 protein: CAWSRGQYNQPQHF
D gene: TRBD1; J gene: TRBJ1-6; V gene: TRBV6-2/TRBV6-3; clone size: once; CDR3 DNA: TGTGCCAGCAGTTACGTACCGGGACAGGGTACGTATAATTCACCCCTCCACTTT; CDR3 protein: CASSYVPGQGTYNSPLHF
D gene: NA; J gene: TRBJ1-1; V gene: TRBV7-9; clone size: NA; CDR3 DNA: TGTGCCAGCAGCTTGGGAGGGACGGAGAACACTGAAGCTTTCTTT; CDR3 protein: CASSLGGTENTEAFF
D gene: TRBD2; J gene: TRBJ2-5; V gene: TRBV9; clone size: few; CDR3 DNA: TGTGCCAGCGGAAGCGGGAGGAGAGGAGAGACCCAGTACTTC; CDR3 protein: CASGSGRRGETQYF
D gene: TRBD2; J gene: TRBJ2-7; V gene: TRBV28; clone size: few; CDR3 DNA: TGTGCCAGCAGTTTATCAGCGGGAGCTCGGTACGAGCAGTACTTC; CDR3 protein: CASSLSAGARYEQYF
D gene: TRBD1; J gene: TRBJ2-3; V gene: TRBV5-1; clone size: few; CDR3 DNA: TGCGCCAGCAGCTTGGGACAGGGCCCTAGCACAGATACGCAGTATTTT; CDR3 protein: CASSLGQGPSTDTQYF
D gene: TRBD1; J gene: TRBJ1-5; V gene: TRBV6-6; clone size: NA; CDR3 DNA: TGTGCCAGCAGCCTACACCGACAGGGGCGGGATCAGCCCCAGCATTTT; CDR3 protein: CASSLHRQGRDQPQHF
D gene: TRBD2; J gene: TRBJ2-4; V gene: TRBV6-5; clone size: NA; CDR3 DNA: TGTGCCAGCACCCTCGGGGGGGGCGGAAACATTCAGTACTTC; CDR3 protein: CASTLGGGGNIQYF
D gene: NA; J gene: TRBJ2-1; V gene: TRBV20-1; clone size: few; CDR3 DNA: TGCAGTGCTAGTGGAGTCCCCGGGAGTTCGTCAGGAGAGCAGTTCTTC; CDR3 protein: CSASGVPGSSSGEQFF
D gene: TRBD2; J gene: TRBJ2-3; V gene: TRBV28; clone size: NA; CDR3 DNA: TGTGCCAGCAGTCCCTTCATTCTGACTAGCGGGGACACAGATACGCAGTATTTT; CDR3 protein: CASSPFILTSGDTDTQYF
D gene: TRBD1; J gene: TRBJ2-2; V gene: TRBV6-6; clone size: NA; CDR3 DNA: TGTGCCAGCACCCGACCGGGACAGGGGGGAACCGGGGAGCTGTTTTTT; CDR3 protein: CASTRPGQGGTGELFF
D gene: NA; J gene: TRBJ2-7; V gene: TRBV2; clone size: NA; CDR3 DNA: TGTGCCAGCAGTGGTGGGACATACTCCTACGAGCAGTACTTC; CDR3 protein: CASSGGTYSYEQYF
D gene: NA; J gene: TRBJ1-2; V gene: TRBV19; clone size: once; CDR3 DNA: TGTGCCAGTAGTATCCCCCGGACAGACAATGGCTACACCTTC; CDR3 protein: CASSIPRTDNGYTF
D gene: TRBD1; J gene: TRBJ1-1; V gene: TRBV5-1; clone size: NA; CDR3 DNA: TGCGCCAGCAGCTTAACAGGGGGTGCCAACACTGAAGCTTTCTTT; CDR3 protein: CASSLTGGANTEAFF
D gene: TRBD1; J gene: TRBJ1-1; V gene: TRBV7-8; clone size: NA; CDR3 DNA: TGTGCCAGCAGCTTAATTACACAGGGGAAGGACACTGAAGCTTTCTTT; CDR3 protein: CASSLITQGKDTEAFF
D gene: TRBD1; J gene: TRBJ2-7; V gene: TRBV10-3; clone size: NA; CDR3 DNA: TGTGCCACCTGGACAGGGGCCGGGGCAAACTACGAGCAGTACTTC; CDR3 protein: CATWTGAGANYEQYF
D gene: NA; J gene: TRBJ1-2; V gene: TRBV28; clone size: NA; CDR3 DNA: TGTGCCAGTACGGCGACCGGACTGCTCAACTATGGCTACACCTTC; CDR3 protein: CASTATGLLNYGYTF
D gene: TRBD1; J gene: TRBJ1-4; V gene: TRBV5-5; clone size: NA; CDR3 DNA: TGTGCCAGCAGCCGCCCGACAGGGACTAATGAAAAACTGTTTTTT; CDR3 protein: CASSRPTGTNEKLFF
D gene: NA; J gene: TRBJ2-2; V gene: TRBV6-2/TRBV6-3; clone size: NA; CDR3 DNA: TGTGCCAGCAGTTACCCCCTCACCGGGGAGCTGTTTTTT; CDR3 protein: CASSYPLTGELFF
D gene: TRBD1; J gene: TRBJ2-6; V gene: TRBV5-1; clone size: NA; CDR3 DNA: TGCGCCAGCAGCTTAGCCGGGACAGGGGTATCTGGGGCCAACGTCCTGACTTTC; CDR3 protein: CASSLAGTGVSGANVLTF
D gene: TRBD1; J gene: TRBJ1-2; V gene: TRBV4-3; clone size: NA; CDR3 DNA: TGCGCCAGCAGCCAAGAGGCAGGGGGATATGGCTACACCTTC; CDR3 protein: CASSQEAGGYGYTF
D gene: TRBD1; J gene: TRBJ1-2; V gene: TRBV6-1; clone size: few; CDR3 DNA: TGTGCCAGCAGTGCAGGGACAGGTGCCGGGACTAACTATGGCTACACCTTC; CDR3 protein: CASSAGTGAGTNYGYTF
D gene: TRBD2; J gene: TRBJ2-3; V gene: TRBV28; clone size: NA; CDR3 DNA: TGTGCCAGCAGTGTGACTAGCGGGAGCACAGATACGCAGTATTTT; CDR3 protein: CASSVTSGSTDTQYF
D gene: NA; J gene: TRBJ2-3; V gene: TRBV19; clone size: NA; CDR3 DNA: TGTGCCAGTAGTATAGGCGGGACTTTCACAGATACGCAGTATTTT; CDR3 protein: CASSIGGTFTDTQYF
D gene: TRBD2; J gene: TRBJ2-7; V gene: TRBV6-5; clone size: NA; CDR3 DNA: TGTGCCAGCGGGTTAGCGGGGGGGCCTAGATACGAGCAGTACTTC; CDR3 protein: CASGLAGGPRYEQYF
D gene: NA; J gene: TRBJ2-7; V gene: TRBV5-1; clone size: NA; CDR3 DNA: TGCGCCAGCAGCTTTTGGGGCAGGGGCAACGAGCAGTACTTC; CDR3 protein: CASSFWGRGNEQYF
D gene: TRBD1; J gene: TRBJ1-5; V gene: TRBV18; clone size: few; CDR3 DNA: TGTGCCAGCTCAAGGGACAGTGATCAGCCCCAGCATTTT; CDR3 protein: CASSRDSDQPQHF
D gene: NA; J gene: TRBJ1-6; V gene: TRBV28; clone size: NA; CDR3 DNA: TGTGCCAGCAGCCCCCGGGGTTCCTATAATTCACCCCTCCACTTT; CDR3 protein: CASSPRGSYNSPLHF
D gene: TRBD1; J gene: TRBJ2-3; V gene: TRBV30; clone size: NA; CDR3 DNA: TGTGCCTGGAGTTCAAGACAGGGGGCGAAAGTAGATACGCAGTATTTT; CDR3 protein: CAWSSRQGAKVDTQYF
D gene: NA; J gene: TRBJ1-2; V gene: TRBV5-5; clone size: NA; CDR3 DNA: TGTGCCAGCAGCTTGGCGATACTCCCACAGGGAAACTATGGCTACACCTTC; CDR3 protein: CASSLAILPQGNYGYTF
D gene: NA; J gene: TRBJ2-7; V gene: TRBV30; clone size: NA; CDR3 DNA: TGTGCCTGGAGCGCCGGTGTGTGGGAGGACGAGCAGTACTTC; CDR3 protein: CAWSAGVWEDEQYF
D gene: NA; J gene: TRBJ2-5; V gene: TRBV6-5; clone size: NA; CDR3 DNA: TGTGCCAGCAGTTTCATTTGGGACATCCAAGAGACCCAGTACTTC; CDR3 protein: CASSFIWDIQETQYF
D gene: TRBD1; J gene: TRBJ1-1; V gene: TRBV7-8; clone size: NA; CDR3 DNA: TGTGCCAGCAGCTTACGTGAGGGCAGGGGGATAGAAGCTTTCTTT; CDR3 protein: CASSLREGRGIEAFF
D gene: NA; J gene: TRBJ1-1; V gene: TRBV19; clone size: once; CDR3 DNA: TGTGCCAGTAGTGGAGGACAGATGAACACTGAAGCTTTCTTT; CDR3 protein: CASSGGQMNTEAFF
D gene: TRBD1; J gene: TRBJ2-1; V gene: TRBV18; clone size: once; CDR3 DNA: TGTGCCAGCTCAGAAACAGGGGGCGCGTACAATGAGCAGTTCTTC; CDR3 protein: CASSETGGAYNEQFF
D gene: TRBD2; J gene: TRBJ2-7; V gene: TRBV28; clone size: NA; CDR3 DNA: TGTGCCAGCAGTTTATGGAGGGAGGGCCCGAACGAGCAGTACTTC; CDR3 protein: CASSLWREGPNEQYF
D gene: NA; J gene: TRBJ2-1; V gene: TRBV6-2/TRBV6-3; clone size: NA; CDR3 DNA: TGTGCCAGCAGTTTCTCGACTAGACTGGCCTACAATGAGCAGTTCTTC; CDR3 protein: CASSFSTRLAYNEQFF
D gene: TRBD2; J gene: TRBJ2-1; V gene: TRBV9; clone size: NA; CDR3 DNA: TGTGCCAGCAGCGTCTCTAGCGGGGGCTACAATGAGCAGTTCTTC; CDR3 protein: CASSVSSGGYNEQFF
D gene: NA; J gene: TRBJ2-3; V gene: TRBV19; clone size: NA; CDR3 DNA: TGTGCCAGTAGTATGGGCTCCGCAACAGATACGCAGTATTTT; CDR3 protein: CASSMGSATDTQYF
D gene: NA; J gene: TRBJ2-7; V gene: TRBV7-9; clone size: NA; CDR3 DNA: TGTGCCAGCAGTTCCGGGACAACGAGCTCCTACGAGCAGTACTTC; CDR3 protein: CASSSGTTSSYEQYF
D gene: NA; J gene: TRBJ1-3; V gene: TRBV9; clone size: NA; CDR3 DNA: TGTGCCAGCAGCGCAGACATTAGCTCTGGAAACACCATATATTTT; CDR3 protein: CASSADISSGNTIYF